These 26 T cell receptor beta chains share one sample of origin, sequenced in a study of Ad26.COV2.S vaccination and SARS-CoV-2 variants (dated by TCRdb to the early 2020s). The treatment or condition label for this specimen denotes: 19 received Ad26.COV2.S at low or high dose, single or two shots; 5 received placebo; per-sample allocation not given. For vaccine and placebo recipients, repertoires were sequenced using samples collected on day 63 after the first injection. The library was built by means of the immunoSEQ multiplex PCR assay. Not all clones reach the TCRdb copy of this immuneACCESS table, which keeps in-frame sequences only. Checked studies attribute under half of the gap to unresolved V genes and leave the rest unexplained. Recorded for this sample are about 440,000 clones; around 90% of them occurred a single time. Of the sample, approximately 4.3% falls within the top ten clones.

The sequences come from peripheral blood, collected in a trial of Ad26.COV2.S vaccine versus placebo. The source of these receptors is a person between 18 and 65 years old who received the Ad26.COV2.S COVID-19 vaccine or a placebo.

The J gene is TRBJ2-7, the V gene TRBV28, with D tentatively TRBD2 (6 bases). Trimming removed 1 base from V and 1 base from J, with 11 bases in between. In germline, CDR1 is MDHEN, CDR2 SYDVKM. The CDR3 has 15 amino acids. The CDR3: CASSLLRGRSYEQYF. The CDR3 region has the DNA TGTGCCAGCAGTTTATTAAGAGGGAGGTCCTACGAGCAGTACTTC.

The chain employs TRBV5-4 and TRBJ2-5, with a weak D call TRBD2 (6 bases). The CDR3 spans 15 residues. The germline gives CDR1 SGHNT, CDR2 YYREEE (reference sequence). V was clipped by 5 bases and J by 5 bases, with 19 bases between them. CDR3 residues: CASRVTGRGGETQYF. CDR3 in DNA: TGTGCCAGCAGAGTGACGGGGCGGGGCGGGGAGACCCAGTACTTC.

The chain combines TRBV6-2 or TRBV6-3 with TRBJ2-2; possible D gene TRBD1, 6 bases. This CDR3 is built from 16 residues. Germline CDR1 reads MNHEY; CDR2 reads SVGEGT. V was trimmed by 2 bases and J by 4 bases, leaving 14 bases between them. The CDR3 DNA reads as TGTGCCAGCAGTTACGTTCCAGGGGAGACCACCGGGGAGCTGTTTTTT. It translates to CASSYVPGETTGELFF.

The V gene is TRBV29-1, the J gene TRBJ2-6; 9 nucleotides line up with TRBD1. The CDR3 contains 15 residues. J lost 4 bases, V lost 4 bases, and 5 bases had no gene match. Germline lookup yields CDR1 SQVTM and CDR2 ANQGSEA. This CDR3 is CSVVNRGPGANVLTF. CDR3 DNA: TGCAGCGTTGTCAACAGGGGGCCCGGGGCCAACGTCCTGACTTTC.

The V gene is TRBV6-5, the J gene TRBJ2-1, with 9 bases that match TRBD2. Unmatched junction bases numbered 8, after V lost 6 bases and J lost 5 bases. The CDR3 covers 15 residues. CDR1 is MNHEY, CDR2 SVGAGI, per germline. The CDR3 here is CASRLSGSPHNEQFF. DNA of the CDR3: TGTGCCAGCAGACTTAGCGGGAGCCCTCACAATGAGCAGTTCTTC.

The genes are TRBV29-1 and TRBJ1-6; D might be TRBD1 (5 bases). The CDR3 is made up of 12 amino acids. Germline V gene lookup returns CDR1 SQVTM and CDR2 ANQGSEA. Trimming left V 4 bases short and J 7 bases short, with 8 bases between. CDR3 DNA sequence: TGCAGCGTTGCGGGGGAAAATTCACCCCTCCACTTT. Its translation: CSVAGENSPLHF.

The chain is built from TRBV11-2 and TRBJ2-7; D is unclear. With 5 bases removed from V and 3 bases from J, the gap between germline ends came to 8 bases. The length of the CDR3 is 12 residues. Per germline, CDR1 SGHAT and CDR2 FQNNGV. The CDR3 here is CASSPANYEQYF. As DNA, the CDR3 is TGTGCCAGCAGCCCAGCGAACTACGAGCAGTACTTC.

The CDR3 reads CASSYPRQGSQHF. In DNA, the CDR3 is TGTGCCAGCAGTTACCCTAGACAGGGATCCCAGCATTTT. V gene TRBV6-6 combines with J gene TRBJ1-5; 7 positions match TRBD1. The germline V gene has CDR1 MNHNY and CDR2 SVGAGI (reference sequence). The CDR3 length is 13 residues. V dropped 2 bases and J dropped 11; count of bases not matched to a gene: 6.

V gene TRBV9 combines with J gene TRBJ2-2; TRBD2 is a possible D gene (5 bases). V was pared by 0 bases and J by 5 bases, with 8 bases between. Germline CDR1 is SGDLS and CDR2 is YYNGEE. This CDR3 region has 14 residues. The CDR3 bases are TGTGCCAGCAGCGTAGCTACGGGAACCGGGGAGCTGTTTTTT. It translates to CASSVATGTGELFF.

J is TRBJ1-5 and V is TRBV27, with TRBD1 identical over 9 bases. V lost 4 bases and J lost 3; bases outside the gene matches: 7. Germline V gives CDR1 MNHEY, CDR2 SMNVEV (reference sequence). The CDR3 is 16 amino acids. The CDR3 sequence: CASSSLTGGDNQPQHF. The CDR3 DNA sequence: TGTGCCAGCAGTTCCTTAACAGGGGGCGACAATCAGCCCCAGCATTTT.

V is TRBV9 and J is TRBJ1-1; D is undetermined. Germline loops: CDR1 SGDLS, CDR2 YYNGEE. The length of the CDR3 is 14 residues. The V end was cut by 6 bases, the J end by 1 base, with 13 bases between. CDR3: CASTSDRPNTEAFF. CDR3 DNA: TGTGCCAGCACCTCAGACCGACCGAACACTGAAGCTTTCTTT. Full variable domain (outside the CDR3, taken from reference TRBV9 and TRBJ1-1): DSGVTQTPKHLITATGQRVTLRCSPRSGDLSVYWYQQSLDQGLQFLIQYYNGEERAKGNILERFSAQQFPDLHSELNLSSLELGDSALYFCASTSDRPNTEAFFGQGTRLTVV.

The V and J genes are TRBV7-3 and TRBJ1-6; D not resolved. This CDR3 has 13 amino acids. Germline CDR1 SGHTA, CDR2 FQGTGA. With 0 bases removed from V and 7 bases from J, the gap between germline ends came to 4 bases. The CDR3 protein is CASSLTLNSPLHF. CDR3 DNA sequence: TGTGCCAGCAGCTTAACTTTGAATTCACCCCTCCACTTT.

The sample holds a few counts of this clone. The DNA for the CDR3 is TGTGCCAGCAGCTTAGCACTAGCGGGGAACGATGAGCAGTTCTTC. Protein product: CASSLALAGNDEQFF. V and J are TRBV11-2 and TRBJ2-1; 10 bases align to TRBD2. CDR1 and CDR2 (germline): SGHAT, FQNNGV. V lost 1 base, J lost 8 bases, and 5 bases stayed unmatched. The CDR3 has 15 residues.

The V call is TRBV10-2, the J call TRBJ2-4; 10 bases line up with TRBD2. CDR3 size: 18 residues. Trimming took 4 bases from V and 4 from J; bases not matched to a gene: 13. Germline V gene data show CDR1 as WSHSY and CDR2 as SAAADI. Written as DNA, the CDR3 is TGCGCCAGCAGTGGTTGGACTAGCGGAGCGGACCAAAAAAACATTCAGTACTTC. Protein: CASSGWTSGADQKNIQYF.

The chain uses TRBV3-1 (or the pseudogene TRBV3-2) and TRBJ1-2; D is unclear. The CDR3 is 11 residues long. Germline-derived CDR1 and CDR2 are LGHDT and YNNKEL (reference sequence). V was pared by 3 bases and J by 8 bases, with 7 bases between. CDR3 loop: CASSHISGYTF. CDR3 DNA: TGTGCCAGCAGCCACATTTCGGGCTACACCTTC.

The J gene is TRBJ2-1, the V gene TRBV25-1, with TRBD2 identical over 7 bases. The CDR3 is made up of 14 amino acids. V was clipped by 5 bases and J by 3 bases; unmatched bases: 4. Germline CDR1 reads MGHDK; CDR2 reads SYGVNS. CDR3 sequence (DNA): TGTGCCAGCAGTTCTCCGGGAGGCTACAATGAGCAGTTCTTC. It codes for CASSSPGGYNEQFF.

CDR3: CASSIVPFYEQYF. The CDR3 DNA sequence: TGTGCCAGTAGTATAGTCCCCTTTTACGAGCAGTACTTC. This sequence joins TRBV19 and TRBJ2-7; D remains unclear. In germline, CDR1 is LNHDA, CDR2 SQIVND (reference sequence). The CDR3 loop spans 13 amino acids. V dropped 1 base and J dropped 4 bases, with 8 bases sitting between them.

V and J are TRBV11-3 and TRBJ2-1; 7 bases match TRBD2. Per the germline V gene, CDR1 is SGHNT and CDR2 is YENEEA. After removal of 4 bases from V and 10 bases from J, the junction contained 10 bases not matched to a gene. CDR3 length: 14 amino acids. The CDR3 coding sequence is TGTGCCAGCAGCTCGGGGACTACGAGGGGAGAGCAGTTCTTC. Translated: CASSSGTTRGEQFF.

In this sample, this clone turned up once. The rearrangement joins TRBV9 to TRBJ2-1; a weak D match, TRBD1 (6 bases). Germline values: CDR1 SGDLS, CDR2 YYNGEE. Trimming removed 2 bases at V and 6 bases at J, with 12 bases between. This CDR3 has 14 residues. In nucleotides, the CDR3 is TGTGCCAGCAGCGTTTCTCCAGGGGCCAATGAGCAGTTCTTC. Encoded protein: CASSVSPGANEQFF.

The chain couples TRBV28 to TRBJ2-5; D not resolved. V lost 4 bases and J 3 bases, leaving 15 bases between the germline ends. The CDR3 totals 15 residues. Germline assignment: CDR1 MDHEN and CDR2 SYDVKM. DNA for the CDR3: TGTGCCAGCAGTTCCCCGCGAGCTGGGAAAGAGACCCAGTACTTC. It encodes CASSSPRAGKETQYF. Supplemented by reference TRBV28 and TRBJ2-5, the full variable domain reads DVKVTQSSRYLVKRTGEKVFLECVQDMDHENMFWYRQDPGLGLRLIYFSYDVKMKEKGDIPEGYSVSREKKERFSLILESASTNQTSMYLCASSSPRAGKETQYFGPGTRLLVL.

The V gene is TRBV5-1, the J gene TRBJ2-1; D unresolved. Germline CDR1 SGHRS, CDR2 YFSETQ. V gave up 4 bases and J gave up 0 bases, with 11 bases separating them. The CDR3 runs to 15 residues. The CDR3, as DNA: TGCGCCAGCAGCCGGACGACCTTCTCCTACAATGAGCAGTTCTTC. Translation gives CASSRTTFSYNEQFF. Complete variable domain (other parts from reference TRBV5-1 and TRBJ2-1): KAGVTQTPRYLIKTRGQQVTLSCSPISGHRSVSWYQQTPGQGLQFLFEYFSETQRNKGNFPGRFSGRQFSNSRSEMNVSTLELGDSALYLCASSRTTFSYNEQFFGPGTRLTVL.

This chain uses TRBV19 with TRBJ2-2; D is uncertain. The ends were cut back, 0 bases at V and 7 bases at J, with 12 bases in the middle. Germline CDR1 LNHDA, CDR2 SQIVND (reference sequence). This CDR3 is built from 15 residues. CDR3 in DNA: TGTGCCAGTAGTATAGAGGTTGGGTCGCTCGGGGAGCTGTTTTTT. Protein sequence: CASSIEVGSLGELFF. Variable domain in full (rest from reference TRBV19 and TRBJ2-2): DGGITQSPKYLFRKEGQNVTLSCEQNLNHDAMYWYRQDPGQGLRLIYYSQIVNDFQKGDIAEGYSVSREKKESFPLTVTSAQKNPTAFYLCASSIEVGSLGELFFGEGSRLTVL.

The CDR3 DNA sequence: TGTGCCATCAGTGGACAGGAGGGGAGATATGGCTACACCTTC. Amino acids: CAISGQEGRYGYTF. The chain couples TRBV10-3 to TRBJ1-2; D is perhaps TRBD1 (6 bases). The CDR3 contains 14 residues. Deletions cut 4 bases from V and 5 bases from J, with 14 bases between. Per germline, CDR1 ENHRY and CDR2 SYGVKD.

The chain has TRBV5-6 and TRBJ2-2; D is unclear. This CDR3 comprises 14 residues. Trimming shortened V by 0 bases and J by 1 base, and 4 bases separated the two germline ends. Germline loops: CDR1 SGHDT, CDR2 YYEEEE. CDR3 sequence reads: CASSLAGNTGELFF. CDR3 bases: TGTGCCAGCAGCTTGGCTGGGAACACCGGGGAGCTGTTTTTT.

The chain recombines TRBV29-1 with TRBJ2-1, with 10 bases lining up with TRBD2. Looked up from germline, CDR1 is SQVTM and CDR2 is ANQGSEA. With V trimmed by 7 bases and J by 9 bases, 9 bases remained unmatched. The CDR3 length is 13 residues. CDR3 nucleotides: TGCAGCGCCGAAGCGGGAGGGCGTCCTGAGCAGTTCTTC. This encodes CSAEAGGRPEQFF.

V is TRBV11-2 and J is TRBJ1-5, with unresolved D. Germline V gene lookup returns CDR1 SGHAT and CDR2 FQNNGV. Trimming left V 1 base short and J 4 bases short, with 5 bases between. CDR3 length: 13 residues. Here the CDR3 reads CASSLGENQPQHF. The CDR3 DNA is TGTGCCAGCAGCTTAGGGGAGAATCAGCCCCAGCATTTT.